The clone carrying this TCR beta chain showed up just once. Its specificity is unknown. These data originate in a study of T-cell memory formation after mild COVID-19. Overall study context: Across donors, TCR clusters were largely donor specific.

TCRdb called the 5' RACE reads again in MiXCR, with one record for every CDR3 protein. Of hundreds of thousands of distinct CDR3 sequences listed, 18% are singletons. General study results and limits: Pre-infection memory showed some responding clones, and this suggested that cross-reactive memory joined.

CDR3 length: 16 amino acids. V was clipped by 5 bases and J by 2 bases; unmatched bases: 11. Germline assignment: CDR1 MNHEY and CDR2 SMNVEV (reference sequence). Input material: PBMCs or a T cell subset sorted from them (not recorded which). The sequence was collected from an adult woman who had mild COVID-19 (a few samples of this study predate the infection). Cell type and time point are not known. The chain uses TRBV27 and TRBJ2-7; 8 bases are a match to TRBD2. The CDR3 reads CASSPYQLAAAYEQYF. The CDR3 nucleotides read TGTGCCAGCAGTCCATATCAACTAGCGGCCGCCTACGAGCAGTACTTC.